Shown below are 19 T cell receptor beta chains from a single sample sequenced in a study of blood T cell repertoires in COVID-19. Data came from immunoSEQ multiplex PCR; TCRdb stores just in-frame clones and leaves some out. The sample shows 150,000 to 200,000 clones, 78% of them seen only once. The material sequenced was PBMCs or T cells enriched from blood (not recorded which). The source of these receptors is a woman between 45 and 60 years old who had recovered from COVID-19.

This clone occurred a few times. V usage is TRBV19 and J usage is TRBJ2-1, with D possibly matching TRBD2 (5 bases). Between the trimmed V and J ends, which lost 3 bases and 6 bases, there was a span of 21 bases. Germline V CDR1 and CDR2: LNHDA, SQIVND (reference sequence). CDR3 length equals 17 residues. The DNA of the CDR3 is TGTGCCAGTAGTATCCTTAGGGTTAGGGTCGGAGGCAATGAGCAGTTCTTC. Its translation: CASSILRVRVGGNEQFF.

The chain joins TRBV10-1 to TRBJ2-4; D perhaps matches TRBD2 (5 bases). Germline CDR1 WNHNN, CDR2 SYGVQD (reference sequence). The V gene lost 1 base and the J gene lost 4 bases, with 8 bases spanning the gap. The CDR3 is 14 amino acids. The CDR3 region is CASSEFSGKNIQYF. Here the CDR3 DNA reads TGCGCCAGCAGTGAGTTTTCGGGGAAAAACATTCAGTACTTC.

This chain connects TRBV28 to TRBJ2-7; perhaps TRBD1 as D (5 bases). The length of the CDR3 is 13 residues. In germline, CDR1 is MDHEN, CDR2 SYDVKM. V dropped 5 bases and J dropped 0 bases, with 8 bases sitting between them. DNA for the CDR3: TGTGCCAGCAGTCCGGACACCTCCTACGAGCAGTACTTC. Protein product: CASSPDTSYEQYF.

This clone was counted a few times. The chain uses TRBV28 and TRBJ1-6; perhaps TRBD1 as D (6 bases). The CDR3 consists of 13 residues. Germline CDR1 and CDR2: MDHEN and SYDVKM. V lost 6 bases, J lost 14 bases, and 17 bases lay in between. The chain's CDR3 is CASRWDTSDSLHF. The CDR3 region has the DNA TGTGCCAGCAGGTGGGACACTTCAGACTCCCTCCACTTT.

The chain has TRBV4-1 and TRBJ1-2; 8 bases line up with TRBD1. The CDR3 is 15 amino acids. In germline, CDR1 is MGHRA, CDR2 YSYEKL. The V segment lost 0 bases and the J segment 2 bases; nucleotides outside the gene matches: 2. Written as DNA, the CDR3 is TGCGCCAGCAGCCAAGATCAGGGGGCAAACTATGGCTACACCTTC. Its protein product is CASSQDQGANYGYTF.

V is TRBV2 and J is TRBJ1-2; a possible D gene is TRBD1 (5 bases). V was shortened by 6 bases and J by 4 bases, with 12 bases between the two germline ends. CDR1 and CDR2 (germline): SNHLY, FYNNEI. This CDR3 comprises 13 residues. The CDR3 sequence: CASRAAGIYGYTF. CDR3 bases: TGTGCCAGCAGAGCAGCAGGGATCTATGGCTACACCTTC.

This chain links TRBV7-3 with TRBJ2-3, with D possibly being TRBD2 (6 bases). The CDR3 spans 16 residues. Germline CDR1 is SGHTA and CDR2 is FQGTGA. Trimming left V 3 bases short and J 0 bases short, with 13 bases between. The CDR3 region has the DNA TGTGCCAGCAGCTTGGGGACTTCTTCTAGCACAGATACGCAGTATTTT. This encodes CASSLGTSSSTDTQYF.

The chain uses TRBV5-1 and TRBJ2-1, with 9 bases matching TRBD2. With V trimmed by 6 bases and J by 8 bases, 6 bases remained unmatched. This CDR3 is 13 amino acids long. Germline V gene data show CDR1 as SGHRS and CDR2 as YFSETQ. The CDR3, as DNA: TGCGCCAGCAAGGCGGGAGGGGGCGATGAGCAGTTCTTC. Encoded protein: CASKAGGGDEQFF.

This chain uses TRBV7-3 with TRBJ2-2, with a possible D match to TRBD1 (6 bases). Germline values: CDR1 SGHTA, CDR2 FQGTGA. The CDR3 has 18 residues. V was clipped by 5 bases and J by 4 bases, with 23 bases between them. CDR3 in amino acids: CASSLHMGDAGATGELFF. The CDR3 coding sequence is TGTGCCAGCAGCCTCCATATGGGGGATGCAGGGGCCACCGGGGAGCTGTTTTTT.

The chain is built from TRBV2 and TRBJ1-1; 9 bases agree with TRBD1. Per the germline V gene, CDR1 is SNHLY and CDR2 is FYNNEI. V lost 6 bases, J lost 4 bases, and 9 bases stayed unmatched. The CDR3 sequence is 15 residues long. The CDR3 here is CASRTRTGVVTEAFF. In nucleotides, the CDR3 is TGTGCCAGCAGGACTAGGACAGGGGTGGTCACTGAAGCTTTCTTT.

This clone was counted only a few times. The gene calls are TRBV10-3 and TRBJ2-3, with a tentative D call TRBD1 (5 bases). This CDR3 spans 15 amino acids. The germline V gene has CDR1 ENHRY and CDR2 SYGVKD. Between the trimmed V and J ends, which lost 4 bases and 0 bases, there was a span of 11 bases. DNA for the CDR3: TGTGCCATCAGTGGACCCAGGGCAAGCACAGATACGCAGTATTTT. It is translated as CAISGPRASTDTQYF.

V is TRBV28 and J is TRBJ1-1, with D maybe TRBD1 (5 bases). Trimming cost V 5 bases and J 0 bases, with 13 bases left between them. The CDR3 consists of 15 residues. Germline CDR1 and CDR2: MDHEN and SYDVKM. The DNA for the CDR3 is TGTGCCAGCAGTCGAAAAAGGGGCCTGAACACTGAAGCTTTCTTT. Encoded protein: CASSRKRGLNTEAFF.

The chain joins TRBV15 to TRBJ1-1; 10 bases agree with TRBD1. The ends lost 5 bases at V and 2 bases at J; junction bases unmatched: 5. The V gene's germline CDR1 is LNHNV and CDR2 YYDKDF (reference sequence). The CDR3 spans 15 residues. The CDR3 DNA is TGTGCCACCAGCGCCCGGGACAGGGGAAACACTGAAGCTTTCTTT. Translating gives CATSARDRGNTEAFF.

This clone was seen more than once but under ten times. The gene calls are TRBV29-1 and TRBJ2-1, with 9 nucleotides matching TRBD2. Losses at the gene ends were 7 bases for V and 5 bases for J; bases not matched to a gene: 6. Germline V gene sequence: CDR1 SQVTM, CDR2 ANQGSEA. This CDR3 spans 13 amino acids. The CDR3 DNA reads as TGCAGCGCCGGGACTAGCCGAAACAATGAGCAGTTCTTC. Residues: CSAGTSRNNEQFF.

The genes are TRBV5-1 and TRBJ1-3; D call uncertain. The V gene's germline CDR1 is SGHRS and CDR2 YFSETQ. This CDR3 has 15 amino acids. V was trimmed by 0 bases and J by 1 base, leaving 8 bases between them. The CDR3 nucleotides are TGCGCCAGCAGCTTGGACGGAGGGTCTGGAAACACCATATATTTT. It specifies CASSLDGGSGNTIYF.

The J gene is TRBJ2-7, the V gene TRBV5-1; maybe TRBD2 (5 bases). This CDR3 has 14 amino acids. Germline V gene data show CDR1 as SGHRS and CDR2 as YFSETQ. Trimming took 2 bases from V and 9 from J, leaving 18 bases between them. CDR3 in amino acids: CASSFSDSLRGQYF. In DNA, the CDR3 is TGCGCCAGCAGCTTTTCAGATTCTCTCCGGGGGCAGTACTTC.

V gene TRBV6-6 combines with J gene TRBJ2-3, with a possible D match to TRBD2 (6 bases). The CDR3 length is 14 residues. Trimming left V 8 bases short and J 3 bases short, with 15 bases between. Germline assignment: CDR1 MNHNY and CDR2 SVGAGI (reference sequence). CDR3 sequence reads: CASGAGTGTDTQYF. Here the CDR3 DNA reads TGTGCCAGCGGGGCCGGGACTGGAACAGATACGCAGTATTTT.

The rearrangement uses TRBV6-5 and TRBJ2-7, with a weak D call TRBD1 (5 bases). Per the germline V gene, CDR1 is MNHEY and CDR2 is SVGAGI. V was clipped by 2 bases and J by 3 bases, with 8 bases between them. The CDR3 is made up of 13 amino acids. The CDR3 loop reads CASSYSTGYEQYF. The CDR3 DNA reads TGTGCCAGCAGTTACAGTACAGGCTACGAGCAGTACTTC.

V and J are TRBV7-2 and TRBJ2-1; 10 bases are a match to TRBD2. The CDR3 consists of 15 residues. CDR1 is SGHTA and CDR2 is FQGNSA in the germline V gene. V shed 5 bases, J shed 4 bases, and the junction held 5 bases outside the gene matches. CDR3 region: CASSKRTSGYNEQFF. The CDR3 DNA reads TGTGCCAGCAGCAAAAGGACTAGCGGTTACAATGAGCAGTTCTTC.